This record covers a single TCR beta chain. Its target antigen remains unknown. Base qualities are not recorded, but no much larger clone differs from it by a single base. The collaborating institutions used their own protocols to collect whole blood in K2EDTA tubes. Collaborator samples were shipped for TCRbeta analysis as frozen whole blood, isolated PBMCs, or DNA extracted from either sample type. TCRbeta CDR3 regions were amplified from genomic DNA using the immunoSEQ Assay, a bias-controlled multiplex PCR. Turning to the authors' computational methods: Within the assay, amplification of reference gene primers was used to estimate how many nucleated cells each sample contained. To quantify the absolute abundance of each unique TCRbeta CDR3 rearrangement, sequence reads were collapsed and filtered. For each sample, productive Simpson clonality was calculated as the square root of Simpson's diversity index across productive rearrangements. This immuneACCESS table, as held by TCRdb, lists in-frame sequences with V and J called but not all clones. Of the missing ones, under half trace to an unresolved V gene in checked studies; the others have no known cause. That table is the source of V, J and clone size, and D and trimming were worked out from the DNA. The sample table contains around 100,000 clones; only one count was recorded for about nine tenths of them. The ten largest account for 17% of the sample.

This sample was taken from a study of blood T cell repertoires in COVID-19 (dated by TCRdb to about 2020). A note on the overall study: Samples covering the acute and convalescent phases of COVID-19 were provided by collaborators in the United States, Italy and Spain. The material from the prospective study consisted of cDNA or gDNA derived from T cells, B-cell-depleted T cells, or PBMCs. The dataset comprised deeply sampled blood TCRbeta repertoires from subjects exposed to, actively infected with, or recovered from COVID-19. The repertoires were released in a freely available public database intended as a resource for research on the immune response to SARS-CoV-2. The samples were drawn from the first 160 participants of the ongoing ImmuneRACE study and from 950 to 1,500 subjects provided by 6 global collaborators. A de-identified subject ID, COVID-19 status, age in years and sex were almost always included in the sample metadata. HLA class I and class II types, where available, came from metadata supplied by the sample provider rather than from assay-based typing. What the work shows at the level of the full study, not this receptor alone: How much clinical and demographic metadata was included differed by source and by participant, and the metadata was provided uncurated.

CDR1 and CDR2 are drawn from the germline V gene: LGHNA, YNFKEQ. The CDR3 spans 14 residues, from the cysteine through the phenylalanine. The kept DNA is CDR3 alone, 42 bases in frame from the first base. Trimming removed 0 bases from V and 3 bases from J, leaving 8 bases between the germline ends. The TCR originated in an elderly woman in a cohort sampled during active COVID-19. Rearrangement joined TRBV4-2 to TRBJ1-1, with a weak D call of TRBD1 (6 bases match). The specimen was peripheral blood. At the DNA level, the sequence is TGTGCCAGCAGCCAAGAGGACAGCTACACTGAAGCTTTCTTT. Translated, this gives CASSQEDSYTEAFF.